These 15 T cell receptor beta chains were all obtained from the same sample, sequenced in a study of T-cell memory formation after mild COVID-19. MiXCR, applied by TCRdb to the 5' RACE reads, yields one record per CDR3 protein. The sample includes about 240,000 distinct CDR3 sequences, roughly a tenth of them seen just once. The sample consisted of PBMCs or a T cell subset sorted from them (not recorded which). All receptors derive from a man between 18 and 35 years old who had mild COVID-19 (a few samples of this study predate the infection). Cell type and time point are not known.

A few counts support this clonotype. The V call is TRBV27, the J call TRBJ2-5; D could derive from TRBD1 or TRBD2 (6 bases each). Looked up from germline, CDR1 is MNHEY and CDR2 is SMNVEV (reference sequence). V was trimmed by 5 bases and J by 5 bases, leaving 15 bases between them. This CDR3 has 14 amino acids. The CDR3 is CASSPMGGGETQYF. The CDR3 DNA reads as TGTGCCAGCAGTCCTATGGGGGGCGGTGAGACCCAGTACTTC.

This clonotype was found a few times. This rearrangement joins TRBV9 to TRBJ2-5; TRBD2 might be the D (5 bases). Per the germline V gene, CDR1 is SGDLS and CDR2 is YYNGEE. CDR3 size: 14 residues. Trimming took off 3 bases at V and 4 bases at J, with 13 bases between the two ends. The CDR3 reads CASSGRRAGETQYF. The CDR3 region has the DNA TGTGCCAGCAGCGGACGGCGGGCGGGAGAGACCCAGTACTTC.

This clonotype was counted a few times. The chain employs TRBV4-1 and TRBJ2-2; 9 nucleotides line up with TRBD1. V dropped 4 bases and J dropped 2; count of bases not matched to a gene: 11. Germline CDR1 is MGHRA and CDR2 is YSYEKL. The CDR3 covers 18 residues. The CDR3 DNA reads TGCGCCAGCAGCCTCAAGCCGGGGGGACAGGGCAACACCGGGGAGCTGTTTTTT. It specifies CASSLKPGGQGNTGELFF.

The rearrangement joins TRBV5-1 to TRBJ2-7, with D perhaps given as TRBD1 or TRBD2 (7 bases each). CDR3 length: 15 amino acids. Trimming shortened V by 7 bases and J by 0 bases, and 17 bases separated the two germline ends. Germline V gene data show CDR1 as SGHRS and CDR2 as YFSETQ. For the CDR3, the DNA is TGCGCCAGCCAAGCAGGGGGGGGCTACTCCTACGAGCAGTACTTC. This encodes CASQAGGGYSYEQYF.

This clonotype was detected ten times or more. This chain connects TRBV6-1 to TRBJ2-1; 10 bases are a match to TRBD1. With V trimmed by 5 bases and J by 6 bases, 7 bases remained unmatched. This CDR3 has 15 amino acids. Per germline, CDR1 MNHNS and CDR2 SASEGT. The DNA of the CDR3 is TGTGCCAGCAGTCCCCGGGACAGGGGTTTCAATGAGCAGTTCTTC. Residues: CASSPRDRGFNEQFF.

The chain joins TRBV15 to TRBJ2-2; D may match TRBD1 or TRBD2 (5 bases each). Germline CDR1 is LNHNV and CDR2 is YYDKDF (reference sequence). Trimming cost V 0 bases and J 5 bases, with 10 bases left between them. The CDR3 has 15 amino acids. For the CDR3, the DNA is TGTGCCACCAGCAGAGAAACTGGGGGAACCGGGGAGCTGTTTTTT. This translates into CATSRETGGTGELFF. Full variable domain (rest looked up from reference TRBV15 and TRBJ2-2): DAMVIQNPRYQVTQFGKPVTLSCSQTLNHNVMYWYQQKSSQAPKLLFHYYDKDFNNEADTPDNFQSRRPNTSFCFLDIRSPGLGDTAMYLCATSRETGGTGELFFGEGSRLTVL.

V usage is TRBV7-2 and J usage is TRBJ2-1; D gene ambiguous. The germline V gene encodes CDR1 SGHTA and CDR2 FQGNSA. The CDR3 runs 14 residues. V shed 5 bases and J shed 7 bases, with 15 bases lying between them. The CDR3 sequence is CASSPTRGTNEQFF. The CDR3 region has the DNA TGTGCCAGCAGCCCCACCCGCGGAACGAATGAGCAGTTCTTC.

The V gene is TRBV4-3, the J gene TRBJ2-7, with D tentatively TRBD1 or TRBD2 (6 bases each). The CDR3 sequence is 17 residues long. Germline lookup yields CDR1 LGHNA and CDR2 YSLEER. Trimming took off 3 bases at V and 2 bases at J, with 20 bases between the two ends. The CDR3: CASSQTARGLITYEQYV. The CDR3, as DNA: TGCGCCAGCAGCCAGACAGCCAGGGGACTTATAACCTACGAGCAGTACGTC.

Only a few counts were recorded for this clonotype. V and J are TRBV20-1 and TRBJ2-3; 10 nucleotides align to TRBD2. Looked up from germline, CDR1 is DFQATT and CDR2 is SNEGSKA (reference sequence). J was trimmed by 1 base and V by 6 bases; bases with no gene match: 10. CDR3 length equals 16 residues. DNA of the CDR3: TGCAGTGCCAACCCATCTAGCGGGGGCCGCACAGATACGCAGTATTTT. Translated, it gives CSANPSSGGRTDTQYF.

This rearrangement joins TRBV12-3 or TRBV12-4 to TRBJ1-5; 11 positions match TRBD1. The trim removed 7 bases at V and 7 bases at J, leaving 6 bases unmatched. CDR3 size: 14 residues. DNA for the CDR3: TGTGCCAGCACCGGACAGGGGGCAGGGCAGCCCCAGCATTTT. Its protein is CASTGQGAGQPQHF.

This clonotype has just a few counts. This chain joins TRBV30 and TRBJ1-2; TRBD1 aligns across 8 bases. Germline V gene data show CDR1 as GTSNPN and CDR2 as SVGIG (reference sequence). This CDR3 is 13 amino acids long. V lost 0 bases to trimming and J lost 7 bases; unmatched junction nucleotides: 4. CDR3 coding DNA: TGTGCCTGGAGTGTCTCCAGGGGGCTTGGCTACACCTTC. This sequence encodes CAWSVSRGLGYTF. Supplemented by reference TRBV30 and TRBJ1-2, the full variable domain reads SQTIHQWPATLVQPVGSPLSLECTVEGTSNPNLYWYRQAAGRGLQLLFYSVGIGQISSEVPQNLSASRPQDRQFILSSKKLLLSDSGFYLCAWSVSRGLGYTFGSGTRLTVV.

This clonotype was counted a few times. DNA of the CDR3: TGCGCCAGCAGCTCAGCGACAGGGTGGGGAAACACCATATATTTT. Translation: CASSSATGWGNTIYF. This sequence joins TRBV5-1 and TRBJ1-3, with 7 nucleotides matching TRBD1. This CDR3 contains 15 residues. Germline-derived CDR1 and CDR2 are SGHRS and YFSETQ. V dropped 3 bases and J dropped 4; count of bases not matched to a gene: 7.

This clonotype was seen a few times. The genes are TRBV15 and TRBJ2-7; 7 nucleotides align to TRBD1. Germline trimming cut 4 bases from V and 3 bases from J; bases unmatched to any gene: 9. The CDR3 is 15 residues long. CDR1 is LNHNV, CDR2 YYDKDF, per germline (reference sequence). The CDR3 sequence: CATSMRTGENYEQYF. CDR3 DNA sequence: TGTGCCACCAGCATGAGGACAGGAGAAAACTACGAGCAGTACTTC.

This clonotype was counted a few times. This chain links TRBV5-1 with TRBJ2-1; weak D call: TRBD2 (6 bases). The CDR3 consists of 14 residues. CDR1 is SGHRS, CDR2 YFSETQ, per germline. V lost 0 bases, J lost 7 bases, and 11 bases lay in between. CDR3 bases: TGCGCCAGCAGCTTGGACGGGACTGGGAATGAGCAGTTCTTC. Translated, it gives CASSLDGTGNEQFF.

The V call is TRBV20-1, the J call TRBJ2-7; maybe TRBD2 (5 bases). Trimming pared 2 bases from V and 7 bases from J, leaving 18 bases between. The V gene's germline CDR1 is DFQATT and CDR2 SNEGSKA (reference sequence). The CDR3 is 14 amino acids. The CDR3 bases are TGCAGTGCTAGACCATATCGGGAAAACCTAGAGCAGTACTTC. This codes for CSARPYRENLEQYF.